Below, 30 T cell receptor delta chains from the same sample are listed, as sequenced in a study of delta chains in infants with herpesvirus infections. TCR cDNA was made from PBMC RNA with gamma- and delta-chain-specific primers. TCRdb re-called the RT-PCR reads using CATT. The sample yields roughly 280 delta-chain clones, around 20% seen once. The material was peripheral blood, obtained at time point 2 of longitudinal follow-up. These receptors were collected from a human donor who was a Ugandan infant, either HIV-exposed or HIV-unexposed (not recorded which).

This clone has a handful of counts. This rearrangement joins TRDV1 to TRDJ1, with a weak D call TRDD3 (6 bases). The CDR3 loop spans 20 amino acids. Germline V gene lookup returns CDR1 TSWWSYY and CDR2 QGS. The V gene lost 2 bases and the J gene lost 3 bases, with 28 bases spanning the gap. CDR3 DNA sequence: TGTGCTCTTGGGGAAAGGCATTCGTACAGGACGTGGATACCAGCCGATAAACTCATCTTT. Translation: CALGERHSYRTWIPADKLIF.

This clone is large within its sample. Other DNA sequences in this specimen translate into the identical CDR3. This rearrangement joins TRDV2 to TRDJ2, with 8 bases fitting TRDD3. The CDR3 contains 14 residues. The junction had 3 bases not matched to a gene; V was cut back by 6 bases and J by 1 base. Germline CDR1 and CDR2: GEAIGNYY and EKD. The CDR3 here is CACPLGDLTAQLFF. Written as DNA, the CDR3 is TGTGCCTGTCCTCTGGGGGATTTGACAGCACAACTCTTCTTT.

This clone was detected only a few times. The chain recombines TRDV3 with TRDJ1, with D maybe TRDD2 (5 bases). Germline CDR1 is TVYSNPD and CDR2 is GDNSRS (reference sequence). CDR3 length: 15 residues. The CDR3 reads CACGTPYGYTDKLIF. The CDR3 bases are TGTGCATGCGGGACGCCCTACGGGTACACCGATAAACTCATCTTT.

This clone was picked up a small number of times. The J gene is TRDJ1, the V gene TRAV29/DV5, with 7 bases lining up with TRDD3. The CDR3 is made up of 21 amino acids. Germline-derived CDR1 and CDR2 are NSMFDY and ISSIKDK. J was trimmed by 5 bases and V by 3 bases; bases with no gene match: 31. The CDR3 nucleotides read TGTGCAGCAACCATGATCGATGCTACAGGTACTGGGGCCCGGGGCAGTGATAAACTCATCTTT. Protein sequence: CAATMIDATGTGARGSDKLIF.

By sample fraction, this clone is large (0.1 to 1%). The rearrangement links TRDV1 to TRDJ1; 8 nucleotides agree with TRDD3. The CDR3 is 19 residues long. Germline V gene sequence: CDR1 TSWWSYY, CDR2 QGS. J gave up 0 bases and V 1 base, and 13 bases lay outside the gene matches. CDR3 DNA sequence: TGTGCTCTTGGGGAACGCGACTGGGGGGTATATCTGTACACCGATAAACTCATCTTT. Amino acid sequence: CALGERDWGVYLYTDKLIF.

Relative to its sample, this clone is large. The chain has TRDV1 and TRDJ1, with D possibly being TRDD3 (5 bases). CDR1 and CDR2 (germline): TSWWSYY, QGS. The CDR3 covers 16 residues. The V gene lost 2 bases and the J gene lost 0 bases, with 13 bases spanning the gap. CDR3 loop: CALGESEGGYTDKLIF. CDR3 DNA: TGTGCTCTTGGGGAATCCGAGGGGGGCTACACCGATAAACTCATCTTT.

Within the sample, this clone is large. The chain joins TRDV2 to TRDJ1; 9 positions match TRDD3. The trim removed 4 bases at V and 4 bases at J, leaving 6 bases unmatched. The CDR3 has 14 amino acids. Germline CDR1 reads GEAIGNYY; CDR2 reads EKD. CDR3 nucleotides: TGTGCCTGTGATTCTTTACTGGGGGACGATAAACTCATCTTT. Its protein product is CACDSLLGDDKLIF.

Worth noting for this clone: This may be a read error, as it is one base from a much larger clone. CDR3 sequence: CALGELAPPSTGGPAGRLTAQLIF. CDR3 DNA sequence: TGTGCTCTTGGGGAACTTGCTCCTCCTAGTACTGGGGGACCCGCGGGGCGTTTGACAGCACAACTCATCTTT. V usage is TRDV1 and J usage is TRDJ1; 9 bases match TRDD3. V dropped 0 bases and J dropped 9; count of bases not matched to a gene: 35. Per the germline V gene, CDR1 is TSWWSYY and CDR2 is QGS. This CDR3 is built from 24 residues.

This clone rates as large. The CDR3 sequence: CALGESNSPTPSGRTDKLIF. CDR3 in DNA: TGTGCTCTTGGGGAATCAAATAGTCCTACGCCATCGGGGAGGACCGATAAACTCATCTTT. The J gene is TRDJ1, the V gene TRDV1; possibly TRDD1 for D (7 bases). Germline values: CDR1 TSWWSYY, CDR2 QGS. V lost 2 bases, J lost 2 bases, and 27 bases lay in between. This CDR3 comprises 20 residues.

This clone is deemed hyperexpanded. The gene calls are TRDV1 and TRDJ1; TRDD3 matches at 11 bases. This CDR3 has 20 amino acids. The V and J ends lost 1 base and 0 bases, in that order; junction bases with no gene match: 13. Looked up from germline, CDR1 is TSWWSYY and CDR2 is QGS. As DNA, the CDR3 is TGTGCTCTTGGGGAACCCACCCTACTGGGGGATAAGAGGTACACCGATAAACTCATCTTT. This codes for CALGEPTLLGDKRYTDKLIF.

In its sample, this clone ranks as large. The chain is built from TRDV1 and TRDJ1, with a weak D call TRDD2 (5 bases). The CDR3 sequence is 20 residues long. V gave up 1 base and J gave up 0 bases, with 24 bases separating them. Germline values: CDR1 TSWWSYY, CDR2 QGS. CDR3 nucleotide sequence: TGTGCTCTTGGGGAACCCCCTCTCCTAAGATATAGAGCGTACACCGATAAACTCATCTTT. Translated, it gives CALGEPPLLRYRAYTDKLIF.

This clone qualifies as large. The J gene is TRDJ1, the V gene TRDV1; D is ambiguous. Per the germline V gene, CDR1 is TSWWSYY and CDR2 is QGS. This CDR3 spans 15 amino acids. V dropped 3 bases and J dropped 1 base, with 12 bases sitting between them. The CDR3 DNA sequence: TGTGCTCTTGGGGACCTCGGCCCCCGCACCGATAAACTCATCTTT. Its translation: CALGDLGPRTDKLIF.

There are a few counts of this clone. A read error is likely here: a far larger clone is one base away. This sample includes further DNA sequences coding for the same CDR3. The gene calls are TRDV2 and TRDJ1; 9 bases match TRDD3. This CDR3 has 19 residues. The junction had 13 bases not matched to a gene; V was cut back by 0 bases and J by 0 bases. Germline CDR1 reads GEAIGNYY; CDR2 reads EKD. CDR3 in amino acids: CACDTHPLGDTEYTDKLIF. CDR3 DNA: TGTGCCTGTGACACCCACCCACTAGGGGATACGGAGTACACCGATAAACTCATCTTT.

V and J are TRDV1 and TRDJ1; 7 bases match TRDD3. Germline V gene data show CDR1 as TSWWSYY and CDR2 as QGS. This CDR3 has 16 residues. V was pared by 3 bases and J by 2 bases, with 9 bases of the junction left unmatched. The CDR3, as DNA: TGTGCTCTTGGGGAGGGGGATCCCCTTCATACCGATAAACTCATCTTT. It codes for CALGEGDPLHTDKLIF.

This clone is categorized as large. At the DNA level, this CDR3 is encoded by other sequences in the same sample as well. The CDR3 coding sequence is TGTGCTCTTGGGGAAAACTCCCCTACTGGGGGATACGCCGATAAACTCATCTTT. This gives the protein CALGENSPTGGYADKLIF. This sequence joins TRDV1 and TRDJ1, with TRDD3 identical over 13 bases. V was pared by 2 bases and J by 3 bases, with 9 bases of the junction left unmatched. CDR3 length equals 18 residues. The germline gives CDR1 TSWWSYY, CDR2 QGS.

CDR3 DNA sequence: TGTGCTCTTGGGGAACTAGTCCCGTACGGGGGATTACCCCCTTGCTATAAACTCATCTTT. Its translation is CALGELVPYGGLPPCYKLIF. This chain joins TRDV1 and TRDJ1, with TRDD3 identical over 7 bases. V lost 0 bases to trimming and J lost 6 bases; unmatched junction nucleotides: 22. The CDR3 consists of 20 residues. Germline V gene data show CDR1 as TSWWSYY and CDR2 as QGS.

This clone is categorized as hyperexpanded. The chain joins TRDV1 to TRDJ1; TRDD3 matches at 10 bases. Germline V lookup: CDR1 TSWWSYY, CDR2 QGS. V shed 4 bases, J shed 0 bases, and the junction held 23 bases outside the gene matches. The CDR3 totals 22 residues. The CDR3: CALGVTISYTLGDTRDTDKLIF. The DNA for the CDR3 is TGTGCTCTTGGGGTCACGATTTCCTACACTTTGGGGGATACAAGGGACACCGATAAACTCATCTTT.

This clone was seen more than once but under ten times. Only one base separates this from a far larger clonotype, so it likely reflects a read error. This sample also contains other DNA sequences that code for the same CDR3. This chain uses TRDV1 with TRDJ2; the match to TRDD3 covers 11 bases. In germline, CDR1 is TSWWSYY, CDR2 QGS. There are 18 residues in the CDR3. CDR3: CALGGELWGIHQAAQLFF. CDR3 coding DNA: TGTGCTCTTGGGGGGGAGCTCTGGGGGATACATCAGGCAGCGCAACTCTTCTTT.

By frequency in the sample, this clone is large (0.1 to 1%). This sequence joins TRDV1 and TRDJ1; 8 nucleotides agree with TRDD3. CDR3 length equals 18 residues. Germline V gene sequence: CDR1 TSWWSYY, CDR2 QGS. Trimming cost V 0 bases and J 0 bases; bases outside gene matches: 9. The CDR3 DNA sequence: TGTGCTCTTGGGGAACTTCGGAGGGATACGCGGTACACCGATAAACTCATCTTT. It specifies CALGELRRDTRYTDKLIF.

This clone is deemed hyperexpanded. This CDR3 is also generated by other DNA sequences in the sample. This rearrangement joins TRDV1 to TRDJ1; D is unresolved. The CDR3 length is 15 residues. Germline CDR1 reads TSWWSYY; CDR2 reads QGS. V lost 1 base and J lost 7, with 16 bases in between. The DNA for the CDR3 is TGTGCTCTTGGGGAACGAGGCAACTCTCGGCGTAAACTCATCTTT. This codes for CALGERGNSRRKLIF.

As for this clone: Given a far larger clone just one base away, this is likely a sequencing read error. The chain uses TRDV1 and TRDJ1; D may be TRDD2 (7 bases). The CDR3 has 24 amino acids. Germline CDR1 TSWWSYY, CDR2 QGS. The CDR3 sequence is CALRELVIHSYNRGTSAYTDKLIF. CDR3 nucleotide sequence: TGTGCTCTTAGGGAACTAGTAATACATTCCTACAACCGGGGGACCTCCGCGTACACCGATAAACTCATCTTT.

This chain joins TRDV2 and TRDJ1, with TRDD3 identical over 12 bases. Trimming took 4 bases from V and 2 from J; bases not matched to a gene: 10. Looked up from germline, CDR1 is GEAIGNYY and CDR2 is EKD. There are 17 residues in the CDR3. The CDR3 reads CACDSLLGDTRTDKLIF. In DNA, the CDR3 is TGTGCCTGTGATTCTTTACTGGGGGATACCCGTACCGATAAACTCATCTTT.

This clone has just a few counts. Only one base separates this from a far larger clonotype, so it likely reflects a read error. The CDR3 nucleotides read TGTGCCTGTGGCACCGTGGGTAGATCTTTGACAGCACAACTCTTCTTT. It is translated as CACGTVGRSLTAQLFF. The chain joins TRDV2 to TRDJ2, with D unresolved. The CDR3 has 16 residues. CDR1 and CDR2 (germline): GEAIGNYY, EKD.

In its sample, this clone ranks as large (0.1 to 1%). The chain has TRDV1 and TRDJ2; D may be TRDD1 (5 bases). Trimming took off 1 base at V and 3 bases at J, with 18 bases between the two ends. The CDR3 spans 18 residues. The germline V gene has CDR1 TSWWSYY and CDR2 QGS. The CDR3 DNA is TGTGCTCTTGGGGAACCTAGGTTCCCTAAAAATATGACAGCACAACTCTTCTTT. This encodes CALGEPRFPKNMTAQLFF.

The chain recombines TRDV1 with TRDJ1, with 13 bases lining up with TRDD3. From germline, CDR1 is TSWWSYY and CDR2 QGS. The trim removed 4 bases at V and 4 bases at J, leaving 21 bases unmatched. The CDR3 is 21 residues long. This CDR3 is CALGAEAFQVTGGYGCDKLIF. As DNA, the CDR3 is TGTGCTCTTGGGGCGGAGGCCTTCCAAGTTACTGGGGGATACGGCTGCGATAAACTCATCTTT.

By its share, this clone is large. V is TRDV2 and J is TRDJ2; no definite D call. The CDR3 length is 15 residues. Trimming shortened V by 0 bases and J by 5 bases, and 12 bases separated the two germline ends. The V gene's germline CDR1 is GEAIGNYY and CDR2 EKD. This CDR3 reads CACDTVSGPTAQLFF. The CDR3 DNA reads TGTGCCTGTGACACCGTTTCCGGTCCCACAGCACAACTCTTCTTT.

V gene TRDV1 combines with J gene TRDJ1; 10 bases map to TRDD3. CDR3 length equals 25 residues. CDR1 is TSWWSYY, CDR2 QGS, per germline. Losses at the gene ends were 2 bases for V and 0 bases for J; bases not matched to a gene: 30. CDR3 bases: TGTGCTCTTGGGGAAATATCCCGGGCTTATTCCTGTACTGGGGGATGCAACGGGTACACCGATAAACTCATCTTT. Translated: CALGEISRAYSCTGGCNGYTDKLIF.

A word on this clone: A read error is possible here, since a much larger clone lies one base away. The same CDR3 can be traced to other DNA sequences in this sample. The J gene is TRDJ1, the V gene TRDV1, with TRDD3 identical over 13 bases. The CDR3 contains 18 residues. Germline CDR1 and CDR2: TSWWSYY and QGS. DNA for the CDR3: TGTGCCCTTGGGGAAAACTCCCCTACTGGGGGATACGCCGATAAACTCATCTTT. As protein: CALGENSPTGGYADKLIF.

In its sample, this clone ranks as large. The CDR3 here is CALGDFLQGLGMSDKLIF. DNA of the CDR3: TGTGCTCTTGGGGACTTCCTTCAAGGGCTGGGGATGTCCGATAAACTCATCTTT. The chain combines TRDV1 with TRDJ1, with D perhaps being TRDD2 or TRDD3 (6 bases each). CDR3 length equals 18 residues. Trimming took 3 bases from V and 3 from J, leaving 23 bases between them. The V gene's germline CDR1 is TSWWSYY and CDR2 QGS.

Comment on this clone: Since a much larger clone is just one base distant, this may be a read error. The DNA for the CDR3 is TGTGCTCTTGGGGACGTCACTGGGACCGATAAACTCATCTTT. It is translated as CALGDVTGTDKLIF. The chain joins TRDV1 to TRDJ1, with D tentatively TRDD3 (6 bases). CDR3 length: 14 amino acids. The V end lost 3 bases, the J end lost 2 bases, and 10 bases lay between the germline ends. Looked up from germline, CDR1 is TSWWSYY and CDR2 is QGS.